This TCR beta chain was profiled in a study of blood T cell repertoires in COVID-19. On the study more broadly: Donors in the United States, Italy and Spain gave samples during acute or convalescent COVID-19.

TCRdb keeps only in-frame clones here, not all; method: immunoSEQ multiplex PCR. The sample lists over 150,000 clones; 75% to 85% were seen once. The CDR3 is 14 residues long. Germline V gene lookup returns CDR1 SGHVS and CDR2 FNYEAQ. The V end was cut by 2 bases, the J end by 7 bases, with 12 bases between. The origin of this receptor is a woman aged 55-70 years who had recovered from COVID-19. The sample comprised PBMCs or T cells enriched from blood (not recorded which). The V call is TRBV7-6, the J call TRBJ1-5; TRBD1 might be the D (5 bases). This CDR3 is CASSLSPGFQPQHF. The CDR3 DNA reads TGTGCCAGCAGCTTATCTCCAGGGTTCCAGCCCCAGCATTTT.